This TCR beta chain derives from a study of T cells expressing NK-cell markers. Study-wide context: Seven of the eight sequenced donors were classified as HCMV-seropositive, and one was classified as seronegative.

CDR1 LNHDA and CDR2 SQIVND come from the germline V gene (reference sequence). The length of the CDR3 is 14 residues. The TCR beta cDNA came from 5'RACE template switching with UMIs. TCRdb processed the 5' RACE reads again and assigns one entry to each CDR3 protein, with no DNA. This table lists 150,000 or so distinct CDR3 sequences. To note about this clonotype: Its target is unknown.

General study results and limits: The CD3+CD56-NKG2C+ fraction of a handful of donors was likewise dominated by these clonotypes. A range of about 1.0-7.5% of CD8+ T cells consisted of dominant NKG2C+ clonotypes in a handful of donors.

This clonotype originated in a woman between 18 and 69 years old in good health. V gene TRBV19 combines with J gene TRBJ1-6; the TRBD1 assignment by TCRdb is unverifiable without DNA. The specimen was blood T cells: a sorted CD56 or NKG2C T cell subset, CD4+ or CD8+ T cells, or bulk PBMC T cells (not recorded which). The CDR3 reads CASSTSRGDSPLHF.